This TCR beta chain appears in the sequencing data of a study of blood T cell repertoires in COVID-19. Per the original methods: Estimation of nucleated cell counts relied on the amplification of reference gene primers. The assay was immunoSEQ multiplex PCR, and TCRdb's table has in-frame clones only and misses some. That table supplies the V and J calls and clone size; D and trimming were determined from the DNA. The sample has approximately 40,000 clones, roughly 90% seen once. The ends were cut back, 6 bases at V and 3 bases at J, with 14 bases in the middle. There are 15 residues in the CDR3. Germline CDR1 is LGHDT and CDR2 is YNNKEL (reference sequence). This clone was observed once.

The TCR comes from a human donor in a cohort sampled during active COVID-19. V usage is TRBV3-1 (or the pseudogene TRBV3-2) and J usage is TRBJ2-2, with D perhaps TRBD1 (6 bases). Sequencing was done on a sample of peripheral blood. CDR3 region: CASRHQDSYTGELFF. For the CDR3, the DNA is TGTGCCAGCAGACACCAGGACAGTTACACCGGGGAGCTGTTTTTT.